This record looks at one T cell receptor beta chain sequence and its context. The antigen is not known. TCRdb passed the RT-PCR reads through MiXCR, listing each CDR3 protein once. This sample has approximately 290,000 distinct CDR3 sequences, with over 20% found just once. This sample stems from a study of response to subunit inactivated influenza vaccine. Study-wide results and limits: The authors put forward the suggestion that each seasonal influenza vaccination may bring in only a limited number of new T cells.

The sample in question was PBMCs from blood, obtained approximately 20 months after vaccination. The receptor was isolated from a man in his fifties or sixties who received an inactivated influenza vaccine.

The CDR3 DNA sequence: TGTGCCAGCATATCAATTGCAGGGTCCTTGAACACTGAAGCTTTCTTT. It is translated as CASISIAGSLNTEAFF. The chain employs TRBV28 and TRBJ1-1, with D possibly matching TRBD1 (5 bases). CDR1 MDHEN and CDR2 SYDVKM come from the germline V gene. V shed 7 bases and J shed 0 bases, with 18 bases lying between them. The CDR3 spans 16 residues.